The present T cell receptor (beta chain) was sequenced within a study of long-term antiretroviral therapy in people with HIV (dated by TCRdb to the early 2020s). Turning to the overall study: Collection of the earliest samples took place about a decade ahead of the 2015 WHO recommendation for immediate ART, at a time when ART was typically delayed until CD4 counts fell. No cross-contamination during QIAcube processing turned up in test extractions that ran a monoclonal T-cell line alongside more than 30 polyclonal samples. A total of 150 to 200 cryopreserved PBMC samples were contributed to the cohort by 30 adults with confirmed HIV infection, with samples collected serially over a mean of roughly six years (range 1-12). This retrospective serial study examined whether starting ART and sustained HIV suppression were associated with changes in the composition and diversity of the TRB repertoire in peripheral blood. Among the 30 or so participants with HIV, around ten were female. What the research found in general, with its limitations: ART initiation was associated with a significant increase in TRB diversity, but diversity stayed significantly below transplant donor controls even after long-term ART. Since PBMC availability was limited, sequencing covered only the TCR beta chain, with no alpha chain pairing. No data were available on ART adherence, viral resistance or therapy changes, limiting inferences about post-ART repertoire changes. HIV repertoires had narrower CDR3 length ranges than controls, and the network structure suggested an antigen-experienced repertoire that shifted only slightly toward naive after ART. Because pre-ART samples had limited cell numbers, profiling was done on unsorted PBMC rather than on sorted CD4+ and CD8+ T cells. The samples were dated from about 2004 to 2018, and the ART regimens that were used may be less effective than current ART regimens. At every time point, the repertoire was dominated by expanded TRB clones first identified before ART initiation, although this dominance fluctuated and, in many PLHIV, declined after ART.

Inclusion was restricted to participants for whom at least one PBMC sample before ART initiation and at least two post-ART samples were available. Every participant with HIV received treatment in the United States of America. Before DNA extraction, cryopreserved samples of about 0.9-11 million PBMC were thawed and washed. At the time of the earliest PBMC sample, participants with HIV were aged between roughly 20 and 54 years. PBMC samples were contributed by each participant from 1-4 timepoints before ART initiation and 2-8 timepoints after ART initiation, with a median of 7 samples. Serial HIV viral load, CD4+ T-cell count, ART history and demographic data were obtained for every participant. A Qiagen kit on a QIAcube was used to extract genomic DNA from unsorted PBMC, with samples processed in batches of 12. The immunoSEQ hsTCRB v3.0 assay was used at survey level resolution to sequence the TRB variable region. TRB sequencing targeted a depth of roughly 35,000-55,000 T-cell genomes per sample. TRB libraries were pooled and sequenced on an Illumina MiSeq using a v3 150-cycle kit. In the paper's pipeline: Repertoire analysis was performed in R inside a reproducible Nextflow workflow that covered QC, data transformation and analysis. Custom analyses were implemented in LymphoSeq2, an R package for AIRR-Seq data exploration. Four samples yielding fewer than 5000 total TRB sequences were excluded, leaving 188 analyzed HIV repertoires. Of the 188 retained HIV repertoires, over 55 were collected before and around 130 after ART initiation. Repertoires were downsampled to 5000 TRB nucleotide sequences, and summary statistics were averaged over 100 downsampling iterations. Only TRB sequences with CDR3 regions of at least seven amino acids were retained for analysis. Diversity was assessed using a clonality score derived from Shannon entropy and using the Gini coefficient. In the repertoire networks, any two of the top 5000 CDR3 amino acid sequences were connected whenever the two sequences differed by an edit distance of one. Antigen specificity groups and MHC restriction were predicted for TRB CDR3 amino acid sequences with GLIPH2. CDR3 amino acid sequences were matched against VDJdb and McPAS-TCR to flag known CMV, EBV, HIV or tissue antigen associations. Pre-ART, post-ART and control groups were compared with Wilcoxon signed-rank tests and Holm-Bonferroni correction. The source is immuneACCESS, and TCRdb retained only in-frame sequences with V and J called. Part of the clones is not carried over; for the studies checked, unresolved V genes explain less than half of this, and the remainder is unexplained. The DNA was the basis for D and trimming; V, J and clone size are from that table. This sample has 20,000 to 25,000 clones in its table, and roughly 86% of those were observed once. Of the sample, 4% to 5% falls within the top ten clones.

This clone is medium-sized (0.01 to 0.1%). The antigen it binds to is not known. No base-level quality is on record; no much larger clone is a single base apart. As encoded in the germline V gene (reference sequence), CDR1 is SGHKS while CDR2 is YYEKEE. Clipping removes 4 bases from V and 0 bases from J, with 7 as the unmatched junction base count. There are 15 amino acids in the CDR3, from cysteine to phenylalanine inclusive. This entry keeps only the CDR3 DNA: 45 bases, framed from base 1. The sample here was unsorted PBMCs, taken 1.3 years after starting antiretroviral therapy. The rearranged chain carries TRBV5-5 and TRBJ2-7; TRBD1 fits 7 bases in the junction. This TCR was recovered from a man aged 55 to 70 with HIV. The DNA sequence is given as TGTGCCAGCAGCAAACGGACAGGTACCTCCTACGAGCAGTACTTC. It translates as CASSKRTGTSYEQYF.